A single sample is the source of the 30 T cell receptor beta chains below, sequenced in a study of OX40 agonist ivuxolimab in advanced cancers. TCRdb's table, derived via immunoSEQ multiplex PCR, lists solely in-frame clones and lacks some. The profile covers 55,000 to 80,000 clones, with 70% to 90% appearing a single time and roughly 0.27% taken by the ten largest. The sequenced sample was CD4+ or CD8+ T cells sorted from blood, obtained in a trial of the OX40 agonist ivuxolimab. The receptors come from an adult with an advanced solid tumor such as melanoma, head and neck, liver or kidney cancer.

The chain employs TRBV4-2 and TRBJ1-6; no firm D call. This CDR3 contains 14 residues. Germline-derived CDR1 and CDR2 are LGHNA and YNFKEQ. Trimming left V 0 bases short and J 5 bases short, with 5 bases between. CDR3 region: CASSQDAHNSPLHF. The DNA for the CDR3 is TGTGCCAGCAGCCAAGATGCCCATAATTCACCCCTCCACTTT.

This CDR3 is CASSLGLAGQETQYF. CDR3 DNA sequence: TGTGCCAGCAGCTTAGGGCTAGCGGGACAAGAGACCCAGTACTTC. The chain employs TRBV7-2 and TRBJ2-5, with 9 bases identical to TRBD2. J gave up 2 bases and V 1 base, and 2 bases lay outside the gene matches. The CDR3 consists of 15 residues. Germline CDR1 SGHTA, CDR2 FQGNSA.

This chain links TRBV4-1 with TRBJ1-5, with D unresolved. This CDR3 is built from 16 residues. V was shortened by 4 bases and J by 0 bases, with 13 bases between the two germline ends. Germline CDR1 MGHRA, CDR2 YSYEKL. Here the CDR3 reads CASSPRTVYSNQPQHF. In nucleotides, the CDR3 is TGCGCCAGCAGCCCCCGGACGGTGTATAGCAATCAGCCCCAGCATTTT.

The CDR3 DNA reads as TGCGCCAGCAGCTTGCAACAGAATGAAAAACTGTTTTTT. This gives the protein CASSLQQNEKLFF. This rearrangement joins TRBV5-1 to TRBJ1-4; D gene ambiguous. Germline V CDR1 and CDR2: SGHRS, YFSETQ. The V gene lost 1 base and the J gene lost 5 bases, with 6 bases spanning the gap. CDR3 length: 13 residues. Filled out from reference TRBV5-1 and TRBJ1-4, the complete variable domain reads KAGVTQTPRYLIKTRGQQVTLSCSPISGHRSVSWYQQTPGQGLQFLFEYFSETQRNKGNFPGRFSGRQFSNSRSEMNVSTLELGDSALYLCASSLQQNEKLFFGSGTQLSVL.

The chain couples TRBV5-4 to TRBJ2-5; D is unresolved. Germline CDR1 reads SGHNT; CDR2 reads YYREEE (reference sequence). The V end was cut by 4 bases, the J end by 4 bases, with 11 bases between. CDR3 size: 13 residues. The CDR3 DNA reads as TGTGCCAGCAGCCGGCCCGACGGAGAGACCCAGTACTTC. It translates to CASSRPDGETQYF.

This clone was picked up one time. The chain combines TRBV28 with TRBJ2-1; 9 bases map to TRBD2. The CDR3 spans 16 residues. Germline lookup yields CDR1 MDHEN and CDR2 SYDVKM. The J segment lost 3 bases and the V segment lost 5 bases, leaving 8 bases of the junction unmatched. The CDR3 reads CASSLAGGGGYNEQFF. Here the CDR3 DNA reads TGTGCCAGCAGTCTGGCGGGAGGGGGCGGCTACAATGAGCAGTTCTTC.

The chain joins TRBV7-3 to TRBJ2-3, with 8 bases lining up with TRBD1. In germline, CDR1 is SGHTA, CDR2 FQGTGA. The length of the CDR3 is 14 residues. V lost 5 bases, J lost 9 bases, and 10 bases stayed unmatched. The CDR3 spells CASSPTGGGTTQYF. The CDR3 DNA is TGTGCCAGCAGCCCCACAGGGGGTGGCACCACGCAGTATTTT. Together with reference TRBV7-3 and TRBJ2-3, the CDR3 gives the full variable domain: GAGVSQTPSNKVTEKGKYVELRCDPISGHTALYWYRQSLGQGPEFLIYFQGTGAADDSGLPNDRFFAVRPEGSVSTLKIQRTERGDSAVYLCASSPTGGGTTQYFGPGTRLTVL.

This rearrangement joins TRBV10-3 to TRBJ1-2; D is perhaps TRBD1 (5 bases). This CDR3 region has 13 residues. Per germline, CDR1 ENHRY and CDR2 SYGVKD. V lost 3 bases and J 4 bases, leaving 9 bases between the germline ends. In DNA form, the CDR3 reads TGTGCCATCAGTGACGGGGGTGGCTATGGCTACACCTTC. It yields the protein CAISDGGGYGYTF.

The chain couples TRBV9 to TRBJ1-4; 9 bases agree with TRBD1. V lost 4 bases and J lost 4; bases outside the gene matches: 8. In germline, CDR1 is SGDLS, CDR2 YYNGEE. CDR3 length: 16 residues. The CDR3 region is CASSPALGQGNEKLFF. CDR3 nucleotide sequence: TGTGCCAGCAGCCCCGCCCTGGGACAGGGTAATGAAAAACTGTTTTTT.

The J gene is TRBJ2-1, the V gene TRBV13; 11 positions match TRBD2. The CDR3 spans 24 residues. V shed 0 bases, J shed 2 bases, and the junction held 24 bases outside the gene matches. In germline, CDR1 is PRHDT, CDR2 FYEKMQ (reference sequence). This CDR3 is CASSLGLGGLASGRTPNPYNEQFF. CDR3 nucleotide sequence: TGTGCCAGCAGCTTAGGACTTGGTGGTTTGGCTAGCGGGAGGACCCCCAACCCCTACAATGAGCAGTTCTTC. The whole variable domain, remainder taken from reference TRBV13 and TRBJ2-1, is AAGVIQSPRHLIKEKRETATLKCYPIPRHDTVYWYQQGPGQDPQFLISFYEKMQSDKGSIPDRFSAQQFSDYHSELNMSSLELGDSALYFCASSLGLGGLASGRTPNPYNEQFFGPGTRLTVL.

The chain carries TRBV28 and TRBJ2-7, with 8 nucleotides matching TRBD1. This CDR3 is built from 17 residues. With 2 bases clipped from V and 0 bases from J, the junction kept 9 bases outside the gene matches. Germline CDR1 MDHEN, CDR2 SYDVKM. The CDR3, as DNA: TGTGCCAGCAGTTTACGGGTTGGACAGGGTCTCTCCTACGAGCAGTACTTC. Protein: CASSLRVGQGLSYEQYF.

The CDR3 here is CSVVLVKDTEAFF. For the CDR3, the DNA is TGCAGCGTTGTCCTAGTAAAGGACACTGAAGCTTTCTTT. The chain joins TRBV29-1 to TRBJ1-1, with D unclear. This CDR3 spans 13 amino acids. Trimming shortened V by 4 bases and J by 3 bases, and 12 bases separated the two germline ends. Germline CDR1 reads SQVTM; CDR2 reads ANQGSEA.

This clone was observed once. The rearrangement joins TRBV7-3 to TRBJ1-2; D may be TRBD1 (6 bases). The CDR3 is made up of 14 amino acids. Per germline, CDR1 SGHTA and CDR2 FQGTGA. V gave up 5 bases and J gave up 3 bases, with 13 bases separating them. The CDR3 is CASSQNSGDYGYTF. The CDR3 coding sequence is TGTGCCAGCAGCCAAAATTCAGGGGACTATGGCTACACCTTC.

The V gene is TRBV4-1, the J gene TRBJ2-1, with D possibly called TRBD1 or TRBD2 (5 bases each). This CDR3 contains 15 residues. Germline values: CDR1 MGHRA, CDR2 YSYEKL. V lost 3 bases and J lost 0, with 9 bases in between. CDR3 bases: TGCGCCAGCAGCCAGGGACGTACCTCCTACAATGAGCAGTTCTTC. Translated, it gives CASSQGRTSYNEQFF.

This sequence joins TRBV28 and TRBJ2-5; 15 bases fit TRBD2. The germline CDR1 and CDR2 sequences are MDHEN and SYDVKM. Trimming at V came to 3 bases and at J to 5 bases, leaving 4 bases not matched to a gene. This CDR3 has 16 residues. CDR3 in amino acids: CASSFGLAGGRETQYF. Written as DNA, the CDR3 is TGTGCCAGCAGTTTCGGACTAGCGGGAGGGAGGGAGACCCAGTACTTC.

This rearrangement joins TRBV19 to TRBJ2-6; possibly TRBD1 for D (5 bases). V was clipped by 7 bases and J by 0 bases, with 19 bases between them. The V gene's germline CDR1 is LNHDA and CDR2 SQIVND (reference sequence). CDR3 length equals 18 residues. This CDR3 is CASTPGAGSSSGANVLTF. The CDR3 DNA follows: TGTGCCAGTACCCCTGGGGCAGGATCGAGCTCTGGGGCCAACGTCCTGACTTTC.

The chain links TRBV6-6 to TRBJ2-7; D possibly uses TRBD1 or TRBD2 (5 bases each). The CDR3 spans 15 residues. The germline V and J ends were trimmed by 1 base and 1 base, with 11 bases remaining between them. Germline assignment: CDR1 MNHNY and CDR2 SVGAGI (reference sequence). DNA for the CDR3: TGTGCCAGCAGTTACTTCCCCGGGACGTCCTACGAGCAGTACTTC. It yields the protein CASSYFPGTSYEQYF.

This chain connects TRBV11-3 to TRBJ2-1; weak D call: TRBD2 (6 bases). V lost 5 bases and J lost 8, with 10 bases in between. CDR1 and CDR2 from the germline V gene are SGHNT and YENEEA. The CDR3 spans 12 residues. CDR3 sequence: CASSPREHEQFF. In DNA, the CDR3 is TGTGCCAGCAGCCCCCGGGAGCATGAGCAGTTCTTC.

Worth noting for this clone: The same CDR3 also results from other DNA sequences found in this sample. The gene calls are TRBV6-1 and TRBJ2-1, with 7 bases identical to TRBD1. The germline V gene encodes CDR1 MNHNS and CDR2 SASEGT. This CDR3 region has 15 residues. The V and J ends lost 3 bases and 0 bases, in that order; junction bases with no gene match: 2. The DNA of the CDR3 is TGTGCCAGCAGTGACCCAGGGGGCTCCTACAATGAGCAGTTCTTC. The encoded protein is CASSDPGGSYNEQFF.

The chain has TRBV11-3 and TRBJ2-6; TRBD1 is a possible D gene (6 bases). The germline V gene has CDR1 SGHNT and CDR2 YENEEA. V lost 5 bases and J lost 0, with 11 bases in between. This CDR3 spans 16 amino acids. CDR3: CASSVGQYSGANVLTF. CDR3 DNA sequence: TGTGCCAGCAGCGTGGGACAATACTCTGGGGCCAACGTCCTGACTTTC.

The rearrangement uses TRBV28 and TRBJ1-6; 9 bases are a match to TRBD1. Germline V lookup: CDR1 MDHEN, CDR2 SYDVKM. The V and J ends lost 2 bases and 9 bases, in that order; junction bases with no gene match: 8. The CDR3 totals 16 residues. The CDR3 sequence is CASSLRPGTGLSPLHF. The CDR3 DNA follows: TGTGCCAGCAGTTTACGCCCCGGGACAGGGCTTTCACCCCTCCACTTT.

The chain links TRBV28 to TRBJ1-2, with TRBD1 matching 9 bases. The V segment lost 7 bases and the J segment 7 bases; nucleotides outside the gene matches: 7. CDR3 length: 13 amino acids. Germline V gene data show CDR1 as MDHEN and CDR2 as SYDVKM. CDR3 DNA sequence: TGTGCCAGCATTGGGGACAGGGCAGGTGGCTACACCTTC. Translated: CASIGDRAGGYTF.

This rearrangement joins TRBV5-4 to TRBJ2-5; 8 bases align to TRBD2. The J call could be wrong; TRBJ2-7 is a better fit for the DNA end. The CDR3 totals 15 residues. Germline-derived CDR1 and CDR2 are SGHNT and YYREEE (reference sequence). DNA for the CDR3: TGTGCCAGCGGCCGGGGGGGTTCCTCCTCCTACGAGCAGTACTTC. Its protein is CASGRGGSSSYEQYF.

The rearrangement joins TRBV18 to TRBJ2-7; either TRBD1 or TRBD2 may fit D (5 bases each). V lost 8 bases and J lost 2, with 13 bases in between. This CDR3 spans 13 amino acids. Germline-derived CDR1 and CDR2 are KGHSH and LQKENI. Written as DNA, the CDR3 is TGTGCCAGCCCTCGGGACGGGACCTACGAGCAGTACTTC. It yields the protein CASPRDGTYEQYF.

The chain couples TRBV4-3 to TRBJ2-7; 7 bases line up with TRBD2. CDR1 and CDR2 from the germline V gene are LGHNA and YSLEER. After removal of 1 base from V and 2 bases from J, the junction contained 11 bases not matched to a gene. This CDR3 is 17 amino acids long. CDR3 bases: TGCGCCAGCAGCCAAGGACTTGGGGTGAGCGGGACCTACGAGCAGTACTTC. This sequence encodes CASSQGLGVSGTYEQYF.

V gene TRBV11-3 combines with J gene TRBJ1-1; D perhaps matches TRBD1 (6 bases). The CDR3 covers 14 residues. Germline-derived CDR1 and CDR2 are SGHNT and YENEEA. V dropped 3 bases and J dropped 5 bases, with 13 bases sitting between them. CDR3 region: CASSFSGGGTEAFF. CDR3 nucleotide sequence: TGTGCCAGCAGCTTTTCCGGGGGCGGGACTGAAGCTTTCTTT.

The table lists this clone with a few counts. The chain carries TRBV10-2 and TRBJ2-7, with 13 bases identical to TRBD2. The V gene end was trimmed by 8 bases and the J gene end by 9 bases; junction bases not matched to a gene: 4. CDR1 WSHSY and CDR2 SAAADI come from the germline V gene. The CDR3 has 12 amino acids. The CDR3: CASGGLAGPQYF. The CDR3 nucleotides read TGCGCCAGCGGGGGACTAGCGGGACCGCAGTACTTC.

This clone has only a few counts. The chain has TRBV27 and TRBJ2-7; possible D gene TRBD2, 7 bases. Trimming cost V 2 bases and J 4 bases, with 12 bases left between them. Germline CDR1 is MNHEY and CDR2 is SMNVEV (reference sequence). This CDR3 spans 14 amino acids. CDR3 residues: CASSLGGARYEQYF. The CDR3 DNA reads as TGTGCCAGCAGTTTAGGGGGGGCTCGGTACGAGCAGTACTTC.

The chain joins TRBV6-1 to TRBJ2-5; D gene uncertain. The CDR3 spans 13 residues. Germline CDR1 is MNHNS and CDR2 is SASEGT. Between the trimmed V and J ends, which lost 6 bases and 4 bases, there was a span of 12 bases. Written as DNA, the CDR3 is TGTGCCAGCAGAACGGTCTTCTTAGAGACCCAGTACTTC. Protein sequence: CASRTVFLETQYF.

The V call is TRBV6-1, the J call TRBJ1-3; D is unresolved. Germline V gene data show CDR1 as MNHNS and CDR2 as SASEGT. V was clipped by 6 bases and J by 0 bases, with 6 bases between them. This CDR3 comprises 13 residues. The CDR3 nucleotides read TGTGCCAGCAGAGAAAGCTCTGGAAACACCATATATTTT. It codes for CASRESSGNTIYF.